This T cell receptor beta chain was recovered during a study of blood T cell repertoires in COVID-19. Study-wide context: Sites across the United States, Italy and Spain contributed samples from acute and convalescent COVID-19. T cells, B-cell-depleted T cells, or PBMCs provided the cDNA or gDNA that served as material.

Germline CDR1 is SEHNR and CDR2 is FQNEAQ (reference sequence). V lost 7 bases, J lost 3 bases, and 10 bases lay in between. This CDR3 is built from 13 residues. The data were produced by immunoSEQ multiplex PCR, yet TCRdb's version contains in-frame clones alone and is incomplete. The sample includes some 220,000 clones, roughly 90% of them seen just once. Cohort assignment relied on participant-reported clinical history. The sample taken for sequencing was PBMCs or T cells enriched from blood (not recorded which). This clonotype originated in a woman between 40 and 50 years old with acute COVID-19. The rearrangement links TRBV7-9 to TRBJ1-3; maybe TRBD1 (5 bases). The CDR3 nucleotides read TGTGCCAGCACTTTCGGGGGTGGAAACACCATATATTTT. Its translation: CASTFGGGNTIYF. Full variable domain (missing parts from reference TRBV7-9 and TRBJ1-3): DTGVSQNPRHKITKRGQNVTFRCDPISEHNRLYWYRQTLGQGPEFLTYFQNEAQLEKSRLLSDRFSAERPKGSFSTLEIQRTEQGDSAMYLCASTFGGGNTIYFGEGSWLTVV.